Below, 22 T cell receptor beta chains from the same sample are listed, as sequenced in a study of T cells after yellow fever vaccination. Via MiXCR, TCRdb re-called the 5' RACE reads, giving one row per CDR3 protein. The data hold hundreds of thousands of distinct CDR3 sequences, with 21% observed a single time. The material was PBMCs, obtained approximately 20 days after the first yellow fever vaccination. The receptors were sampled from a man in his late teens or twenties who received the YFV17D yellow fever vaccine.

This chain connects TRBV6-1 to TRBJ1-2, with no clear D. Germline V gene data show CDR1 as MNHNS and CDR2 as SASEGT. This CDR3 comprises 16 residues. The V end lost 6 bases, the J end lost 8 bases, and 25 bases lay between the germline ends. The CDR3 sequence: CASRRPRERVDRGYTF. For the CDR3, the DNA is TGTGCCAGCAGACGCCCACGCGAGAGGGTAGATCGCGGCTACACCTTC.

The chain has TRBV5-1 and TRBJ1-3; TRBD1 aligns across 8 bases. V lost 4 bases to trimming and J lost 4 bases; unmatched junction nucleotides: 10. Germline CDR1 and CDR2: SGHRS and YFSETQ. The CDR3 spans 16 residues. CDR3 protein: CASSTQDRVAGNTIYF. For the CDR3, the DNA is TGCGCCAGCAGCACTCAGGACAGGGTGGCCGGAAACACCATATATTTT.

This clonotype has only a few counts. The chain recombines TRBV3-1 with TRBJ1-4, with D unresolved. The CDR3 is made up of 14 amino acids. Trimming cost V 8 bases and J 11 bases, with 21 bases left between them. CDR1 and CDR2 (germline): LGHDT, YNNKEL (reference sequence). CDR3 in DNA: TGTGCCAGCGCCCGGGCTGGGGTAGGTGACAAACTGTTTTTT. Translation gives CASARAGVGDKLFF.

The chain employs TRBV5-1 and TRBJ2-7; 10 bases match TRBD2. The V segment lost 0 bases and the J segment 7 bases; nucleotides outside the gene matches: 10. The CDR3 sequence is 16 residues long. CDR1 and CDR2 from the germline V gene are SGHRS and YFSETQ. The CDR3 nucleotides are TGCGCCAGCAGCTTGGCTCCAGCGGGGGGGCCTGGTGAGCAGTACTTC. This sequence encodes CASSLAPAGGPGEQYF.

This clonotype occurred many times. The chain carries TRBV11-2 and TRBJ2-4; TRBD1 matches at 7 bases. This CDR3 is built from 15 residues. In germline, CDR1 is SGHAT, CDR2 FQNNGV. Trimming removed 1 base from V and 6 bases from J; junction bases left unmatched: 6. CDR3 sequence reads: CASSLGGGIGNIQYF. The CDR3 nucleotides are TGTGCCAGCAGCTTAGGAGGGGGCATCGGAAACATTCAGTACTTC.

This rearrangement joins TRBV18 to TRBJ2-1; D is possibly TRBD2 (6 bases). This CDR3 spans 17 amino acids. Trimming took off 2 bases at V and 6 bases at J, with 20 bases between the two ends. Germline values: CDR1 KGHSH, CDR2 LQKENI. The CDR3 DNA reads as TGTGCCAGCTCACCATCGGGACTGGGAGGCTTTAGCAATGAGCAGTTCTTC. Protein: CASSPSGLGGFSNEQFF. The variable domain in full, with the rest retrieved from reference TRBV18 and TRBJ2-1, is NAGVMQNPRHLVRRRGQEARLRCSPMKGHSHVYWYRQLPEEGLKFMVYLQKENIIDESGMPKERFSAEFPKEGPSILRIQQVVRGDSAAYFCASSPSGLGGFSNEQFFGPGTRLTVL.

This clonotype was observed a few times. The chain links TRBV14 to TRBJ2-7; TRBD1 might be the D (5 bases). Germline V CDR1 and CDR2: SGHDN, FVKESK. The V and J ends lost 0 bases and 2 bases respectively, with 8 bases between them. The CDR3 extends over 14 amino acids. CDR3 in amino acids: CASSQDTGTYEQYF. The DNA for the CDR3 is TGTGCCAGCAGCCAAGACACAGGAACCTACGAGCAGTACTTC.

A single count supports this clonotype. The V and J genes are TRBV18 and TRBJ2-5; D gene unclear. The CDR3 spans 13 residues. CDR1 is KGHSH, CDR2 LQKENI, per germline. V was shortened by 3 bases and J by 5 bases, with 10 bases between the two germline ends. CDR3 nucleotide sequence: TGTGCCAGCTCACCGCCCAGCGCGGAGACCCAGTACTTC. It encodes CASSPPSAETQYF.

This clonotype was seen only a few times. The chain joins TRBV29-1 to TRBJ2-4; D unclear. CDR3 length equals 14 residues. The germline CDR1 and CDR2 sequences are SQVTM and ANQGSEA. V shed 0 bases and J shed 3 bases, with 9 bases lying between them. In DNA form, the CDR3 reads TGCAGCGTTGAAGACTACAGCGTCAAAAACATTCAGTACTTC. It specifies CSVEDYSVKNIQYF.

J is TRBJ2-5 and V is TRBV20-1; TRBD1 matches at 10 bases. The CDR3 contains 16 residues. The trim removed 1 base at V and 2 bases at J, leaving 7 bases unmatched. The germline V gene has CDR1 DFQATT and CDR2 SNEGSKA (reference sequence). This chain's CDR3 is CSARAIGTGAQETQYF. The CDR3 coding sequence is TGCAGTGCTAGAGCCATAGGGACAGGGGCTCAAGAGACCCAGTACTTC.

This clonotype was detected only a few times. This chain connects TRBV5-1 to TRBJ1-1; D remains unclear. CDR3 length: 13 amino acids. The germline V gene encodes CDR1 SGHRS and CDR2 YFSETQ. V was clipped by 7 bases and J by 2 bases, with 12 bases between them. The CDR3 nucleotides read TGCGCCAGCGGAGACATATTTAACACTGAAGCTTTCTTT. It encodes CASGDIFNTEAFF.

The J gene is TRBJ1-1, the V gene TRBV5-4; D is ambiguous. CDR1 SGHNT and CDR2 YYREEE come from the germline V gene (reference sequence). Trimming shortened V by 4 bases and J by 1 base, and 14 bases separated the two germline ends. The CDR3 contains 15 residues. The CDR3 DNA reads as TGTGCCAGCAGCGTAAGGACGCAAGGGAACACTGAAGCTTTCTTT. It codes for CASSVRTQGNTEAFF.

The CDR3 loop reads CASSLLGQGRDYTF. The CDR3 bases are TGTGCCAGCAGTTTATTAGGACAGGGACGTGACTACACCTTC. The chain uses TRBV27 and TRBJ1-2; 8 nucleotides agree with TRBD1. This CDR3 contains 14 residues. Germline V gene data show CDR1 as MNHEY and CDR2 as SMNVEV (reference sequence). With V trimmed by 1 base and J by 10 bases, 8 bases remained unmatched.

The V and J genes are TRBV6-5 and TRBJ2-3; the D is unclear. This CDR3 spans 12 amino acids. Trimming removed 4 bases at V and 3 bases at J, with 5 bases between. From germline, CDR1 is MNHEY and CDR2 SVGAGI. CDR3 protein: CASSSWTDTQYF. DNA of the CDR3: TGTGCCAGCAGTTCCTGGACAGATACGCAGTATTTT.

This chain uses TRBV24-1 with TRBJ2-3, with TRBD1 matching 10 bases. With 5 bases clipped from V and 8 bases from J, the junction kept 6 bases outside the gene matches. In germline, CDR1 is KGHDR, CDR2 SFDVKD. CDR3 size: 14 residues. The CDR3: CATSARDRGGTQYF. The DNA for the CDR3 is TGTGCCACCAGTGCCCGGGACAGGGGCGGTACGCAGTATTTT.

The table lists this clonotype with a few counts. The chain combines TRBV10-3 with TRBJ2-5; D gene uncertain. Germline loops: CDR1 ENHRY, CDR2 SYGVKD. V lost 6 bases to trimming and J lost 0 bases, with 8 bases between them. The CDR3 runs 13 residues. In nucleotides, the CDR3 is TGTGCCATCAGATACGAGGACCAAGAGACCCAGTACTTC. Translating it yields CAIRYEDQETQYF.

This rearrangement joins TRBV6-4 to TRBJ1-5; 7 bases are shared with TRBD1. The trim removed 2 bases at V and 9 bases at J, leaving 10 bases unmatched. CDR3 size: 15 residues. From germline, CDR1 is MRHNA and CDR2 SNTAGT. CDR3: CASSDRGPFDRPQHF. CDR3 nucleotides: TGTGCCAGCAGTGACAGGGGGCCTTTCGATCGGCCCCAGCATTTT.

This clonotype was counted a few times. In DNA form, the CDR3 reads TGCAGTGCCCAGACCTTGACAGGACAAACGACCTACAATGAGCAGTTCTTC. It encodes CSAQTLTGQTTYNEQFF. The genes are TRBV20-1 and TRBJ2-1, with D possibly TRBD1 on 6 matching bases. The V gene's germline CDR1 is DFQATT and CDR2 SNEGSKA (reference sequence). The CDR3 covers 17 residues. V lost 6 bases and J 2 bases, leaving 23 bases between the germline ends.

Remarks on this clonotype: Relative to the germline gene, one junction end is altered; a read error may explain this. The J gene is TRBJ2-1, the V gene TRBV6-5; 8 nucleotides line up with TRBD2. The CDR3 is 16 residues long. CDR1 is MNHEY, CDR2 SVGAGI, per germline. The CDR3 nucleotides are TGTGCCAGCAGTTACTCGAGCGGGGGCTCCCACAATGAGCAGTTCTTC. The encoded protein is CASSYSSGGSHNEQFF.

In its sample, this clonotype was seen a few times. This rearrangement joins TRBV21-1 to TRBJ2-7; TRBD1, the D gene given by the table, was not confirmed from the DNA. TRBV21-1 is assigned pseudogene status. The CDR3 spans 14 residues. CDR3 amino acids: CASSKETGGYEQYF. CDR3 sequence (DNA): TGTGCCAGCAGCAAAGAGACAGGGGGCTACGAGCAGTACTTC.

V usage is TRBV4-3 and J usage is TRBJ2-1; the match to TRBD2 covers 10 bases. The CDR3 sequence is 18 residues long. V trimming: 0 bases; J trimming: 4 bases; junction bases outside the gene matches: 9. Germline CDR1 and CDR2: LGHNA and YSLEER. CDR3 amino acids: CASSQDLSGGAGYNEQFF. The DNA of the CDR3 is TGCGCCAGCAGCCAAGATCTGAGCGGGGGGGCTGGATACAATGAGCAGTTCTTC.

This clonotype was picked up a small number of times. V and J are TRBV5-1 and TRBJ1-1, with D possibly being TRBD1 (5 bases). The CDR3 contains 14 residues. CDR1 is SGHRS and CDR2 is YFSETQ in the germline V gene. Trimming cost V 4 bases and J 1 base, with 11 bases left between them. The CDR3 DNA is TGCGCCAGCAGCGGGGCATCTACGAACACTGAAGCTTTCTTT. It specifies CASSGASTNTEAFF. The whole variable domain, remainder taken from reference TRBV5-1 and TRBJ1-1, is KAGVTQTPRYLIKTRGQQVTLSCSPISGHRSVSWYQQTPGQGLQFLFEYFSETQRNKGNFPGRFSGRQFSNSRSEMNVSTLELGDSALYLCASSGASTNTEAFFGQGTRLTVV.